The 20 T cell receptor beta chains listed next were all sequenced from one sample in a study of shared clonotypes between healthy human individuals (dated by TCRdb to about 2020). The protocol used for the library was the immunoSEQ multiplex PCR assay. Not all clones reach the TCRdb copy of this immuneACCESS table, which keeps in-frame sequences only. Checked studies attribute under half of the gap to unresolved V genes and leave the rest unexplained. The sample contains 2 million to 2.5 million clones, 90% to 96% of them found a single time. The biggest ten clones account for roughly 0.13% of the sample. Specimen: naive CD4+ T cells sorted from blood. Interpreted using the paper, the cell subset or site label stands for: CD45RA+ positively selected. Receptor source: a man between 18 and 35 years old in good health.

The chain employs TRBV11-2 and TRBJ1-2, with a possible D match to TRBD1 (5 bases). V was cut by 5 bases and J by 4 bases, with 11 bases left in between. Germline assignment: CDR1 SGHAT and CDR2 FQNNGV. The CDR3 extends over 13 amino acids. The CDR3 DNA reads TGTGCCAGCAGCAACCCGACAGTCTATGGCTACACCTTC. Amino acids: CASSNPTVYGYTF.

There are a few counts of this clone. The V gene is TRBV6-5, the J gene TRBJ1-2; D is ambiguous. CDR3 length: 14 amino acids. The germline gives CDR1 MNHEY, CDR2 SVGAGI. With 7 bases removed from V and 1 base from J, the gap between germline ends came to 13 bases. The CDR3 nucleotides read TGTGCCAGCAAACCTACTCCGAATAACTATGGCTACACCTTC. It specifies CASKPTPNNYGYTF.

The chain couples TRBV6-5 to TRBJ2-7; D is ambiguous. From germline, CDR1 is MNHEY and CDR2 SVGAGI. The CDR3 length is 14 residues. The V end lost 0 bases, the J end lost 4 bases, and 10 bases lay between the germline ends. This CDR3 reads CASSYSKAEYEQYF. The CDR3 DNA is TGTGCCAGCAGTTACTCGAAGGCGGAATACGAGCAGTACTTC.

The rearrangement uses TRBV7-8 and TRBJ1-5; D is ambiguous. The CDR3 is 16 residues long. Germline CDR1 is SGHVS and CDR2 is FQNEAQ. The ends were cut back, 1 base at V and 4 bases at J, with 14 bases in the middle. CDR3 amino acids: CASSLVSGLLNQPQHF. The CDR3 DNA reads as TGTGCCAGCAGCTTAGTATCGGGTCTGTTGAATCAGCCCCAGCATTTT. Full variable domain (remainder filled in from reference TRBV7-8 and TRBJ1-5): GAGVSQSPRYKVAKRGQDVALRCDPISGHVSLFWYQQALGQGPEFLTYFQNEAQLDKSGLPSDRFFAERPEGSVSTLKIQRTQQEDSAVYLCASSLVSGLLNQPQHFGDGTRLSIL.

The V and J genes are TRBV5-5 and TRBJ2-7; D uncertain. The CDR3 runs 12 residues. The germline CDR1 and CDR2 sequences are SGHKS and YYEKEE (reference sequence). V was trimmed by 4 bases and J by 6 bases, leaving 11 bases between them. CDR3 nucleotide sequence: TGTGCCAGCAGCATCTACAGTGGCGAGCAGTACTTC. This codes for CASSIYSGEQYF.

This CDR3 is CASNPLAGQTDTQYF. The CDR3 DNA reads as TGTGCCAGCAACCCACTAGCGGGCCAAACAGATACGCAGTATTTT. This chain uses TRBV9 with TRBJ2-3; 9 bases fit TRBD2. The CDR3 extends over 15 amino acids. Germline loops: CDR1 SGDLS, CDR2 YYNGEE. With V trimmed by 6 bases and J by 3 bases, 8 bases remained unmatched.

Details on this clone: Other DNA sequences in the same sample also yield this CDR3. The chain is built from TRBV18 and TRBJ2-2, with D unclear. With 0 bases removed from V and 3 bases from J, the gap between germline ends came to 5 bases. In germline, CDR1 is KGHSH, CDR2 LQKENI. The CDR3 is made up of 14 amino acids. The CDR3 bases are TGTGCCAGCTCACCACCGACGGACACCGGGGAGCTGTTTTTT. It yields the protein CASSPPTDTGELFF.

The J gene is TRBJ1-1, the V gene TRBV2; TRBD1 might be the D (6 bases). The CDR3 has 11 residues. CDR1 is SNHLY, CDR2 FYNNEI, per germline. The V end lost 8 bases, the J end lost 6 bases, and 10 bases lay between the germline ends. The CDR3 protein is CASGGGSEAFF. The CDR3 DNA reads as TGTGCCAGCGGGGGGGGCTCTGAAGCTTTCTTT.

V and J are TRBV23-1 and TRBJ2-3; 9 bases map to TRBD2. TRBV23-1 is reported as an ORF; its role is uncertain. V gave up 3 bases and J gave up 1 base; unmatched junction bases: 8. The CDR3 consists of 17 residues. CDR3 residues: CASSHPGTSTCTDTQYF. CDR3 in DNA: TGCGCCAGCAGTCATCCCGGGACTAGCACTTGCACAGATACGCAGTATTTT.

The V gene is TRBV4-2, the J gene TRBJ2-2; 8 bases align to TRBD1. CDR1 is LGHNA, CDR2 YNFKEQ, per germline. The V segment lost 6 bases and the J segment 5 bases; nucleotides outside the gene matches: 11. The CDR3 loop spans 16 amino acids. Written as DNA, the CDR3 is TGTGCCAGCAGTCAGACCGACAGGGGTCGTACCGGGGAGCTGTTTTTT. It specifies CASSQTDRGRTGELFF.

V and J are TRBV2 and TRBJ1-2; D is ambiguous. CDR1 is SNHLY, CDR2 FYNNEI, per germline. V was shortened by 1 base and J by 6 bases, with 9 bases between the two germline ends. The CDR3 spans 13 residues. CDR3 coding DNA: TGTGCCAGCAGTGAAGATGGGCTTCATGGCTACACCTTC. Translation gives CASSEDGLHGYTF.

This clone came up once. This chain joins TRBV27 and TRBJ2-2; D unresolved. The CDR3 is made up of 14 amino acids. V was cut by 1 base and J by 5 bases, with 8 bases left in between. In germline, CDR1 is MNHEY, CDR2 SMNVEV (reference sequence). The CDR3 here is CASSLFGVTGELFF. The CDR3 DNA reads TGTGCCAGCAGTTTATTTGGGGTAACCGGGGAGCTGTTTTTT.

The chain is built from TRBV19 and TRBJ2-3, with 10 bases aligning to TRBD2. Germline assignment: CDR1 LNHDA and CDR2 SQIVND (reference sequence). The CDR3 loop spans 18 amino acids. The junction had 13 bases not matched to a gene; V was cut back by 6 bases and J by 1 base. The CDR3 nucleotides are TGTGCCAGTAGGACGTTGTACCCTAGCGGGAGAGGCACAGATACGCAGTATTTT. Translated, it gives CASRTLYPSGRGTDTQYF.

This chain links TRBV20-1 with TRBJ1-1; D remains unclear. Per the germline V gene, CDR1 is DFQATT and CDR2 is SNEGSKA (reference sequence). Trimming cost V 0 bases and J 10 bases, with 9 bases left between them. This CDR3 comprises 11 residues. The CDR3 DNA reads TGCAGTGCTAGAGATTGGCCGTCAGCTTTCTTT. Translating it yields CSARDWPSAFF.

Of note for this clone: Other DNA sequences in this sample translate to the same CDR3. The chain couples TRBV29-1 to TRBJ2-2; weak D call: TRBD1 (6 bases). V dropped 3 bases and J dropped 5 bases, with 10 bases sitting between them. CDR3 length equals 13 residues. CDR1 is SQVTM and CDR2 is ANQGSEA in the germline V gene. The CDR3 spells CSVDRGRTGELFF. In DNA form, the CDR3 reads TGCAGCGTTGACAGGGGAAGGACCGGGGAGCTGTTTTTT.

DNA of the CDR3: TGCGCCAGCAGCTTTAGCGTTGAGACCCAGTACTTC. Translated, it gives CASSFSVETQYF. The J gene is TRBJ2-5, the V gene TRBV5-1; D is perhaps TRBD2 (5 bases). The germline V gene encodes CDR1 SGHRS and CDR2 YFSETQ. V was clipped by 2 bases and J by 5 bases, with 7 bases between them. This CDR3 region has 12 residues. Complete variable domain (other parts from reference TRBV5-1 and TRBJ2-5): KAGVTQTPRYLIKTRGQQVTLSCSPISGHRSVSWYQQTPGQGLQFLFEYFSETQRNKGNFPGRFSGRQFSNSRSEMNVSTLELGDSALYLCASSFSVETQYFGPGTRLLVL.

In the case of this clone: This sample also contains other DNA sequences that code for the same CDR3. The chain carries TRBV7-9 and TRBJ1-4, with D uncertain. Germline-derived CDR1 and CDR2 are SEHNR and FQNEAQ (reference sequence). V gave up 3 bases and J gave up 2 bases, with 10 bases separating them. The CDR3 is made up of 15 amino acids. CDR3 protein: CASSLTGYTNEKLFF. The CDR3 DNA is TGTGCCAGCAGCTTGACGGGTTATACTAATGAAAAACTGTTTTTT.

This clone was observed once. This chain connects TRBV5-1 to TRBJ2-5, with TRBD1 matching over 10 bases. With 3 bases clipped from V and 1 base from J, the junction kept 6 bases outside the gene matches. CDR1 and CDR2 (germline): SGHRS, YFSETQ. There are 16 residues in the CDR3. The CDR3: CASSYGTGVAQETQYF. The CDR3 DNA sequence: TGCGCCAGCAGCTACGGGACAGGGGTCGCCCAAGAGACCCAGTACTTC.

This clone was counted a single time. The chain joins TRBV20-1 to TRBJ2-1; D might be TRBD2 (5 bases). CDR3 length: 11 amino acids. Per germline, CDR1 DFQATT and CDR2 SNEGSKA (reference sequence). V was clipped by 4 bases and J by 8 bases, with 9 bases between them. The CDR3 loop reads CSAITRDEQFF. For the CDR3, the DNA is TGCAGTGCTATAACTAGGGATGAGCAGTTCTTC.

The chain couples TRBV2 to TRBJ2-7; TRBD2 is a possible D gene (5 bases). The V end was cut by 5 bases, the J end by 1 base, with 12 bases between. The CDR3 is 14 amino acids. Germline CDR1 is SNHLY and CDR2 is FYNNEI. For the CDR3, the DNA is TGTGCCAGCAGTATTGGGTCGGGGTCCTACGAGCAGTACTTC. Protein product: CASSIGSGSYEQYF.